A single TCR beta chain is shown here with its context. This entry belongs to a study of patients and donors after allogeneic stem cell transplantation. Trimming cost V 5 bases and J 0 bases; bases outside gene matches: 8. The CDR3 loop spans 16 amino acids. CDR1 is SGHRS, CDR2 YFSETQ, per germline. TCRdb re-derived calls from the RT-PCR reads in MiXCR, one entry per CDR3 protein. The profile covers approximately 200,000 distinct CDR3 sequences, with about 40% appearing a single time and about 35% taken by the ten largest. Sequenced sample: blood, either unsorted or a sorted T cell fraction (not recorded which). The rearrangement links TRBV5-1 to TRBJ2-7; 10 positions match TRBD2. The receptor's source is a human donor who was either an allogeneic HSCT recipient or a stem cell or donor lymphocyte infusion donor (not recorded which). It is not recorded whose cells these are; they may come from a transplant donor. In nucleotides, the CDR3 is TGCGCCAGCAGTCACGAGCCTAGCGGGAGCTCCTACGAGCAGTACTTC. This codes for CASSHEPSGSSYEQYF.